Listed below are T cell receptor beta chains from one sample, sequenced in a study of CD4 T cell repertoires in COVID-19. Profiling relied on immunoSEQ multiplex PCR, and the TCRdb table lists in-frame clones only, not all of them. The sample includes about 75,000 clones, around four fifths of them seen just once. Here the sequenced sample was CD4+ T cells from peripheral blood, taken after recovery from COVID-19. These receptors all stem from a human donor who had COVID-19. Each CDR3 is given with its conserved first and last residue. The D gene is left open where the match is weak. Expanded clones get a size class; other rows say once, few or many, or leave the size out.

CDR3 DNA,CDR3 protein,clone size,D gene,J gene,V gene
TGCGCCAGCTCCGGCGGGACGGTGTCCTACGAGCAGTACTTC,CASSGGTVSYEQYF,-,-,TRBJ2-7,TRBV5-1
TGTGCCAGCTCCGTCGGATCCTACGAGCAGTACTTC,CASSVGSYEQYF,-,-,TRBJ2-7,TRBV6-5
TGTGCCACCAGCAGTGGGAGCGGGAGTGTGGACGAGCAGTACTTC,CATSSGSGSVDEQYF,-,TRBD2,TRBJ2-7,TRBV15
TGCAGTGCTAGTGTAGCGGGGGGGAGGAAAGAGACCCAGTACTTC,CSASVAGGRKETQYF,-,TRBD2,TRBJ2-5,TRBV20-1
TGCGCCAGCACTCGCCCGGGCTTTCCCAGGGACAGGGGGCCAGAGAACACTGAAGCTTTCTTT,CASTRPGFPRDRGPENTEAFF,-,TRBD1,TRBJ1-1,TRBV23-1
TGTGCCAGCAGACGGAGCGGGGGGACAGCTAATGAAAAACTGTTTTTT,CASRRSGGTANEKLFF,-,TRBD1,TRBJ1-4,TRBV28
TGTGCCTGGGGCCTCAGGGGAGGGAACACTGAAGCTTTCTTT,CAWGLRGGNTEAFF,once,-,TRBJ1-1,TRBV30
TGTGCCAGCAGTTTAGTGGGACAGTGGGGAAATCAGCCCCAGCATTTT,CASSLVGQWGNQPQHF,-,TRBD1,TRBJ1-5,TRBV27
TGCGCCAGCAGGGCAGGGGGCACAGATACGCAGTATTTT,CASRAGGTDTQYF,-,-,TRBJ2-3,TRBV5-1
TGTGCCAGTAGGACAGGAATCAATGAGCAGTTCTTC,CASRTGINEQFF,-,-,TRBJ2-1,TRBV19
TGTGCCAGCAGCCAAGAAGCGGGAAGGTACGAGCAGTACTTC,CASSQEAGRYEQYF,-,TRBD2,TRBJ2-7,TRBV14
TGTGCCAGCATCCAAGGGGCGGAATATTCCACAGATACGCAGTATTTT,CASIQGAEYSTDTQYF,-,-,TRBJ2-3,TRBV28
TGTGCCAGCAGCTTAGCCCCTGGGGCAGGGAACAATCAGCCCCAGCATTTT,CASSLAPGAGNNQPQHF,-,-,TRBJ1-5,TRBV7-8
TGTGCCAGCAGCTTCGGGAGCGCTGAGACCCAGTACTTC,CASSFGSAETQYF,-,-,TRBJ2-5,TRBV7-3
TGTGCCAGTCAGCAGGGCGCACAAGCTTTCTTT,CASQQGAQAFF,few,-,TRBJ1-1,TRBV19
TGTGCCAGCAGCTTAGAAGCGGGGGGGCCCCTTGGCGAGCAGTTCTTC,CASSLEAGGPLGEQFF,-,TRBD2,TRBJ2-1,TRBV5-4
TGTGCCAGCAGCCCGGACAGCTCCTACGAGCAGTACTTC,CASSPDSSYEQYF,-,-,TRBJ2-7,TRBV6-5
TGTGCCAGCAGCCACGGGCAGGGGGACTATGGCTACACCTTC,CASSHGQGDYGYTF,-,TRBD1,TRBJ1-2,TRBV7-9